The 19 T cell receptor beta chains listed next were all sequenced from one sample in a study of blood T cell repertoires in COVID-19. Assay: immunoSEQ multiplex PCR; the TCRdb copy retains only in-frame clones and omits some. Among tens of thousands of clones, 70% to 90% were seen once, and the ten largest hold around 18%. Specimen: peripheral blood. These receptors originate from a human donor in a cohort sampled during active COVID-19.

Concerning this clone itself: A read error is the likely source, as a far larger clone sits one nucleotide away. This specimen includes other DNA sequences encoding the same CDR3. V usage is TRBV7-9 and J usage is TRBJ2-1; 8 nucleotides agree with TRBD2. The CDR3 sequence is 14 residues long. With V trimmed by 5 bases and J by 3 bases, 3 bases remained unmatched. Germline V lookup: CDR1 SEHNR, CDR2 FQNEAQ (reference sequence). CDR3: CASSVGGGYNEQFF. CDR3 sequence (DNA): TGTGCCAGCAGCGTCGGGGGGGGCTACAATGAGCAGTTCTTC.

The rearrangement uses TRBV5-3 and TRBJ2-2, with 10 positions matching TRBD2. TRBV5-3 is identified as an open reading frame with a role that is uncertain. V was clipped by 4 bases and J by 1 base; unmatched bases: 7. This CDR3 comprises 17 residues. The CDR3 protein is CARSSGLAVMNTGELFF. CDR3 nucleotide sequence: TGTGCCAGAAGCAGCGGACTAGCGGTGATGAACACCGGGGAGCTGTTTTTT.

Of note for this clone: One junction end disagrees with the germline gene, perhaps due to a read error. V and J are TRBV2 and TRBJ1-4, with 7 bases fitting TRBD1. This CDR3 is 15 amino acids long. The germline V gene has CDR1 SNHLY and CDR2 FYNNEI. CDR3 nucleotides: TGTGCCAGCACTGAAACAGGGGATCGGTATGAAAAACTGTTTTTT. Amino acid sequence: CASTETGDRYEKLFF.

This clone was observed a handful of times. In the same sample, other DNA sequences code for this CDR3. This chain joins TRBV30 and TRBJ1-5; 10 bases agree with TRBD1. The ends lost 2 bases at V and 5 bases at J; junction bases unmatched: 3. The CDR3 spans 14 residues. Per the germline V gene, CDR1 is GTSNPN and CDR2 is SVGIG (reference sequence). Here the CDR3 DNA reads TGTGCCTGGAGTCCGGGACAGGGGTATCAGCCCCAGCATTTT. This encodes CAWSPGQGYQPQHF.

The V call is TRBV6-2 or TRBV6-3, the J call TRBJ2-4, with 13 nucleotides matching TRBD2. The V gene end was trimmed by 4 bases and the J gene end by 0 bases; junction bases not matched to a gene: 6. Per the germline V gene, CDR1 is MNHEY and CDR2 is SVGEGT. This CDR3 is built from 18 residues. The CDR3, as DNA: TGTGCCAGCAGTTCCGGGACTAGCGGGGTTCTAGCCAAAAACATTCAGTACTTC. It is translated as CASSSGTSGVLAKNIQYF.

This clone was counted a single time. V gene TRBV12-3 or TRBV12-4 combines with J gene TRBJ2-5; D perhaps matches TRBD1 (6 bases). The CDR3 extends over 13 amino acids. The V end was cut by 3 bases, the J end by 2 bases, with 7 bases between. The chain's CDR3 is CASSFRGQETQYF. The CDR3 DNA is TGTGCCAGCAGTTTCAGGGGTCAAGAGACCCAGTACTTC.

This chain uses TRBV10-3 with TRBJ1-4; TRBD1 matches 7 bases. The CDR3 extends over 14 amino acids. V was pared by 5 bases and J by 8 bases, with 8 bases of the junction left unmatched. Looked up from germline, CDR1 is ENHRY and CDR2 is SYGVKD. The CDR3 bases are TGTGCCATCAGTCAGACAGGGCTAAGCGAAAAACTGTTTTTT. Protein product: CAISQTGLSEKLFF.

The rearrangement joins TRBV5-8 to TRBJ1-5, with 9 positions matching TRBD1. Per the germline V gene, CDR1 is SGHTS and CDR2 is YDEGEE. This CDR3 contains 14 residues. Trimming at V came to 4 bases and at J to 5 bases, leaving 4 bases not matched to a gene. The CDR3 spells CASSLTGGDQPQHF. DNA of the CDR3: TGTGCCAGCAGCCTGACAGGGGGAGATCAGCCCCAGCATTTT.

The chain joins TRBV28 to TRBJ2-7, with D perhaps TRBD1 (6 bases). The CDR3 runs to 14 residues. Deletions cut 10 bases from V and 1 base from J, with 17 bases between. Germline loops: CDR1 MDHEN, CDR2 SYDVKM. This CDR3 reads CAIEQGKGSYEQYF. The CDR3 bases are TGTGCCATCGAACAGGGCAAAGGGTCCTACGAGCAGTACTTC.

This clone came up a few times. V and J are TRBV6-1 and TRBJ1-3; D unresolved. Trimming stripped 3 bases from V and 0 bases from J, with 9 bases between. The CDR3 contains 15 residues. Germline V gene data show CDR1 as MNHNS and CDR2 as SASEGT. The CDR3, as DNA: TGTGCCAGCAGTGACCCTTTCGGCTCTGGAAACACCATATATTTT. This codes for CASSDPFGSGNTIYF.

The CDR3: CASRRRGIRGTEAFF. CDR3 nucleotides: TGTGCCAGCAGACGCCGAGGCATCCGAGGCACTGAAGCTTTCTTT. This chain connects TRBV6-5 to TRBJ1-1; D unresolved. CDR3 length: 15 amino acids. Germline CDR1 reads MNHEY; CDR2 reads SVGAGI. Trimming pared 6 bases from V and 4 bases from J, leaving 18 bases between.

This chain connects TRBV6-5 to TRBJ1-6; no clear D gene. CDR3 length equals 14 residues. V was shortened by 1 base and J by 7 bases, with 8 bases between the two germline ends. Looked up from germline, CDR1 is MNHEY and CDR2 is SVGAGI. CDR3 nucleotide sequence: TGTGCCAGCAGTTACTTCGAGAGAAATTCACCCCTCCACTTT. It translates to CASSYFERNSPLHF.

This sequence joins TRBV5-1 and TRBJ2-3; possibly TRBD2 for D (7 bases). CDR3 size: 14 residues. V gave up 0 bases and J gave up 5 bases, with 10 bases separating them. Germline CDR1 is SGHRS and CDR2 is YFSETQ. The DNA of the CDR3 is TGCGCCAGCAGCTTGGGGCGGGGGCTAGATACGCAGTATTTT. It specifies CASSLGRGLDTQYF.

V and J are TRBV6-5 and TRBJ2-3; D perhaps matches TRBD2 (6 bases). The CDR3 has 14 residues. Trimming cost V 2 bases and J 4 bases, with 10 bases left between them. Germline assignment: CDR1 MNHEY and CDR2 SVGAGI. In DNA, the CDR3 is TGTGCCAGCAGTTACGGAGGGTTCTCAGATACGCAGTATTTT. Its protein product is CASSYGGFSDTQYF.

This sequence joins TRBV6-5 and TRBJ2-7; D may be TRBD2 (6 bases). This CDR3 is 15 amino acids long. Trimming stripped 2 bases from V and 5 bases from J, with 16 bases between. Germline CDR1 MNHEY, CDR2 SVGAGI. The CDR3 DNA sequence: TGTGCCAGCAGTTACGGGCGGGGCGCTGGGAACGAGCAGTACTTC. Translation: CASSYGRGAGNEQYF.

This chain uses TRBV7-7 with TRBJ1-6, with 8 bases lining up with TRBD1. The CDR3 sequence is 14 residues long. Germline-derived CDR1 and CDR2 are SSHAT and FNYEAQ (reference sequence). J lost 7 bases, V lost 5 bases, and 4 bases had no gene match. The CDR3 spells CASSAGQDNSPLHF. CDR3 coding DNA: TGTGCCAGCAGCGCGGGACAGGACAATTCACCCCTCCACTTT.

V usage is TRBV4-1 and J usage is TRBJ2-1, with 8 nucleotides matching TRBD2. The V segment lost 4 bases and the J segment 3 bases; nucleotides outside the gene matches: 8. This CDR3 comprises 16 residues. Germline values: CDR1 MGHRA, CDR2 YSYEKL. CDR3 sequence reads: CASSPTGGAFYNEQFF. For the CDR3, the DNA is TGCGCCAGCAGCCCAACCGGGGGGGCGTTCTACAATGAGCAGTTCTTC.

Details on this clone: At one boundary the junction diverges from the germline segment, which might be a read error. The chain recombines TRBV7-2 with TRBJ2-5, with D possibly TRBD2 on 6 matching bases. Germline V CDR1 and CDR2: SGHTA, FQGNSA. The CDR3 is 14 amino acids. CDR3 sequence reads: CASTLINGGETQYF. The CDR3 DNA follows: TGTGCCAGCACCTTAATAAACGGGGGAGAGACCCAGTACTTC.

The genes are TRBV7-8 and TRBJ1-2; 7 bases map to TRBD1. This CDR3 is built from 13 residues. J gave up 4 bases and V 4 bases, and 3 bases lay outside the gene matches. The germline gives CDR1 SGHVS, CDR2 FQNEAQ. The CDR3 DNA reads as TGTGCCAGCAGCTCGGGACAGACCTATGGCTACACCTTC. Encoded protein: CASSSGQTYGYTF. The full variable domain, with the rest looked up from reference TRBV7-8 and TRBJ1-2, is GAGVSQSPRYKVAKRGQDVALRCDPISGHVSLFWYQQALGQGPEFLTYFQNEAQLDKSGLPSDRFFAERPEGSVSTLKIQRTQQEDSAVYLCASSSGQTYGYTFGSGTRLTVV.